A single T cell receptor (beta chain) is shown here with its context. The antigen remains unidentified. This CDR3 spans 18 amino acids. The V gene end was trimmed by 3 bases and the J gene end by 0 bases; junction bases not matched to a gene: 8. Germline CDR1 reads LNHDA; CDR2 reads SQIVND (reference sequence). These data originate in a study of CD8 T cells in Susac syndrome. With random hexamers, roughly 0.5 to 1 ug RNA was reverse transcribed. TCRdb ran MiXCR on the immunoSEQ multiplex PCR reads and lists one entry per CDR3 protein. The sample records approximately 260,000 distinct CDR3 sequences, 90% to 96% being singletons. General study findings and limits: The study conceded that relatively few individuals underwent its TCR sequencing and HLA analysis.

Specimen: CD4+ T cells from PBMCs. The V and J genes are TRBV19 and TRBJ2-1, with TRBD2 matching over 10 bases. The receptor's source is a human donor with Susac syndrome. CDR3 DNA sequence: TGTGCCAGTAGTATCACTCTAGCGGGAGCCTCCTCCTACAATGAGCAGTTCTTC. Translating it yields CASSITLAGASSYNEQFF. The full variable domain, rest sourced from reference TRBV19 and TRBJ2-1, is DGGITQSPKYLFRKEGQNVTLSCEQNLNHDAMYWYRQDPGQGLRLIYYSQIVNDFQKGDIAEGYSVSREKKESFPLTVTSAQKNPTAFYLCASSITLAGASSYNEQFFGPGTRLTVL.